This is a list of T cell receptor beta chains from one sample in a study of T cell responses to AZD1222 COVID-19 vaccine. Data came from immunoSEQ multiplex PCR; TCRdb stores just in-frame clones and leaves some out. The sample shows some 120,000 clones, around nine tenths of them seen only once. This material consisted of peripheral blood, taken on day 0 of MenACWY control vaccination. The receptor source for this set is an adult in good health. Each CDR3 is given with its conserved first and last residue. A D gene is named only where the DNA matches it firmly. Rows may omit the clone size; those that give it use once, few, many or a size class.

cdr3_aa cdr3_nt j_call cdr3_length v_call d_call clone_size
CASSEAGGNQPQHF TGTGCCAGCAGTGAAGCTGGGGGAAATCAGCCCCAGCATTTT TRBJ1-5 14 TRBV6-1 . once
CASSESDGGVYEQYF TGTGCCAGCAGTGAATCGGACGGGGGGGTCTACGAGCAGTACTTC TRBJ2-7 15 TRBV6-1 TRBD2 few
CASSGGRELETQYF TGTGCCAGCAGCGGGGGAAGGGAATTGGAGACCCAGTACTTC TRBJ2-5 14 TRBV11-1 . .
CASSSRTAQYF TGTGCCAGCAGTTCCAGGACCGCGCAGTACTTC TRBJ2-7 11 TRBV12-3/TRBV12-4 . .
CASSQDMGREVNEQYF TGCGCCAGCAGCCAAGATATGGGGCGGGAGGTAAACGAGCAGTACTTC TRBJ2-7 16 TRBV4-3 TRBD2 .
CASSYSRLISTYEQYF TGTGCCAGCAGTTACTCCCGCCTAATAAGTACCTACGAGCAGTACTTC TRBJ2-7 16 TRBV6-5 . .
CASSIVGTGELFF TGTGCCAGTAGTATAGTGGGGACAGGGGAGCTGTTTTTT TRBJ2-2 13 TRBV19 . .
CASARSNQPQHF TGTGCCAGCGCCAGAAGCAATCAGCCCCAGCATTTT TRBJ1-5 12 TRBV6-5 . .
CASSLGTGGKEAFF TGTGCCAGCAGCTTAGGGACAGGGGGAAAGGAAGCTTTCTTT TRBJ1-1 14 TRBV7-8 TRBD1 once
CASSLTAGGDQPQHF TGTGCCAGCAGCTTAACGGCAGGAGGCGATCAGCCCCAGCATTTT TRBJ1-5 15 TRBV7-6 . .
CSVDQRPNYGYTF TGCAGCGTTGACCAGCGACCGAACTATGGCTACACCTTC TRBJ1-2 13 TRBV29-1 . .